A single sample gave rise to the 21 T cell receptor beta chains below, sequenced in a study of tumor-infiltrating lymphocytes in primary liver carcinoma. Unsorted whole blood yielded blood RNA, and germline DNA was extracted as well. A primer in the constant region served to generate TCR beta cDNA from roughly 550 ng of total RNA. Libraries of TCR beta came from three nested multiplex PCR rounds with slightly modified ARM-PCR. Two initial PCR rounds of about 9 cycles each paired TRBV1-TRBV30 forward primers with a C-beta reverse primer. Via MiXCR, TCRdb re-called the multiplex PCR reads, giving one row per CDR3 protein. The sample holds a few hundred thousand distinct CDR3 sequences, approximately 54% seen once. The source material was peripheral blood. These receptors were obtained from a woman in her thirties with primary liver carcinoma and hepatitis B virus infection.

As to this clonotype: The junction and the germline gene differ at one end; a read error may be behind it. The J gene is TRBJ2-7, the V gene TRBV11-2; 9 positions match TRBD2. This CDR3 comprises 19 residues. The germline V gene encodes CDR1 SGHAT and CDR2 FQNNGV. CDR3 DNA: TGTGCCAGCGGCTTAGTCGGACTAGCGTCCTACCGTCCAGGGTACAAGCAGTACTTC. Amino acids: CASGLVGLASYRPGYKQYF.

Concerning this clonotype itself: At one end, the junction sequence differs from germline, possibly due to a read error. The chain links TRBV12-3 or TRBV12-4 to TRBJ2-7; 7 nucleotides line up with TRBD2. This CDR3 has 14 residues. The CDR3 nucleotides read TGTACCAGCAGTTCGGGGGGAGTATCCTACGAGCAGTGCTTC. Translating it yields CTSSSGGVSYEQCF.

This clonotype showed up just a few times. The chain combines TRBV28 with TRBJ1-4, with D unresolved. The V gene lost 2 bases and the J gene lost 0 bases, with 4 bases spanning the gap. Germline loops: CDR1 MDHEN, CDR2 SYDVKM. The CDR3 has 14 amino acids. The CDR3 region is CASSLPPTNEKLFF. DNA of the CDR3: TGTGCCAGCAGTTTACCCCCAACTAATGAAAAACTGTTTTTT.

This clonotype has only one observation. A read error may explain this, as a much larger clone is one base away. The chain combines TRBV12-3 or TRBV12-4 with TRBJ2-6; D might be TRBD1 (5 bases). There are 14 residues in the CDR3. The CDR3 DNA sequence: TGTGCCAGCGGAGCAAGCTCTGGGGCCAACGTCCTGGCTTTC. Protein product: CASGASSGANVLAF.

This clonotype has ten or more counts. The CDR3 DNA reads TGTGCCAGCAGCTTTTCCCCCCCTGGGGGGGCGTATAGGGATACGCAGTATTTT. It specifies CASSFSPPGGAYRDTQYF. The chain links TRBV11-2 to TRBJ2-3; perhaps TRBD2 as D (7 bases). V lost 3 bases and J 6 bases, leaving 25 bases between the germline ends. Germline V gene sequence: CDR1 SGHAT, CDR2 FQNNGV. The length of the CDR3 is 18 residues.

On this clonotype: Relative to the germline gene, one junction end is altered; a read error may explain this. The chain combines TRBV12-3 or TRBV12-4 with TRBJ2-1, with 10 bases that match TRBD2. This CDR3 is built from 14 residues. The CDR3 loop reads CASSSAGGPNEHFF. CDR3 DNA: TGTGCCAGCAGTTCAGCGGGAGGGCCCAATGAGCACTTCTTC.

Here the CDR3 reads CASSFGLAGDKQYF. In DNA form, the CDR3 reads TGTGCCAGCAGCTTTGGGCTAGCGGGAGACAAGCAGTACTTC. This sequence joins TRBV11-2 and TRBJ2-7; TRBD2 matches at 10 bases. Germline values: CDR1 SGHAT, CDR2 FQNNGV. CDR3 length equals 14 residues. V dropped 3 bases and J dropped 8; count of bases not matched to a gene: 7.

The chain links TRBV7-9 to TRBJ2-1, with no clear D. This CDR3 has 14 residues. The germline V gene has CDR1 SEHNR and CDR2 FQNEAQ (reference sequence). V shed 3 bases and J shed 3 bases, with 9 bases lying between them. The CDR3, as DNA: TGTGCCAGCAGCTTCGAGGTGGGCTACAATGAGCAGTTCTTC. Encoded protein: CASSFEVGYNEQFF.

Regarding this clonotype: A much larger clone is a single base away; this may be a read error. V usage is TRBV10-3 and J usage is TRBJ1-2; 10 bases match TRBD1. CDR1 is ENHRY and CDR2 is SYGVKD in the germline V gene. The CDR3 runs to 17 residues. CDR3 nucleotide sequence: TGTGACATCAGTGAGCCGGGACAGGGGTTTTATAACTATGGCTACACCTTC. Translated: CDISEPGQGFYNYGYTF.

The chain links TRBV7-9 to TRBJ2-7, with unresolved D. Deletions cut 2 bases from V and 5 bases from J, with 10 bases between. The CDR3 totals 13 residues. Germline assignment: CDR1 SEHNR and CDR2 FQNEAQ (reference sequence). Here the CDR3 DNA reads TGTGCCAGCAGCTTAATCGGTATAAACGAGCAGTACTTC. This encodes CASSLIGINEQYF. Supplemented by reference TRBV7-9 and TRBJ2-7, the full variable domain reads DTGVSQNPRHKITKRGQNVTFRCDPISEHNRLYWYRQTLGQGPEFLTYFQNEAQLEKSRLLSDRFSAERPKGSFSTLEIQRTEQGDSAMYLCASSLIGINEQYFGPGTRLTVT.

This clonotype was counted a single time. One end of the junction fails to match germline, which may point to a read error. The chain links TRBV29-1 to TRBJ2-1, with TRBD1 matching 9 bases. Germline assignment: CDR1 SQVTM and CDR2 ANQGSEA. This CDR3 is 13 amino acids long. CDR3 bases: TGCAGCGTTAGGGACAGGGCTGACAATAAGCAGTTCTTC. Translating it yields CSVRDRADNKQFF.

The J gene is TRBJ1-6, the V gene TRBV7-8, with D perhaps TRBD1 (6 bases). Trimming removed 3 bases at V and 3 bases at J, with 12 bases between. The CDR3 runs 16 residues. Germline assignment: CDR1 SGHVS and CDR2 FQNEAQ. In DNA, the CDR3 is TGTGCCAGCAGCTTGGAGGCAGGGGTCTATAATTCACCCCTCCACTTT. Translated: CASSLEAGVYNSPLHF.

In this sample, this clonotype turned up many times. The gene calls are TRBV29-1 and TRBJ2-5; 8 positions agree with TRBD1. Germline loops: CDR1 SQVTM, CDR2 ANQGSEA. The CDR3 is 10 amino acids. V gave up 7 bases and J gave up 14 bases; unmatched junction bases: 9. Here the CDR3 reads CSAGPGQDYF. The CDR3 bases are TGCAGCGCAGGACCGGGACAGGATTACTTC.

The CDR3 DNA reads as TGTGCCAGCACTGCGTCAGGAGTACCTAGCGAGAACAATGAGCAGTTCTTC. As protein: CASTASGVPSENNEQFF. The rearrangement links TRBV28 to TRBJ2-1; tentative D call: TRBD2 (6 bases). Germline loops: CDR1 MDHEN, CDR2 SYDVKM. V lost 7 bases, J lost 5 bases, and 24 bases lay in between. This CDR3 contains 17 residues.

This clonotype has only a few counts. The chain is built from TRBV7-8 and TRBJ1-5; 8 nucleotides agree with TRBD1. Germline CDR1 is SGHVS and CDR2 is FQNEAQ. CDR3 length equals 15 residues. J was trimmed by 1 base and V by 4 bases; bases with no gene match: 3. The CDR3 is CASSSRTGSNQPQHF. In DNA, the CDR3 is TGTGCCAGCAGCTCGCGGACAGGGAGCAATCAGCCCCAGCATTTT.

Note on this clonotype: With a much larger clone just one base away, this may be a read error. The rearrangement uses TRBV6-2 or TRBV6-3 and TRBJ2-7; D uncertain. This CDR3 contains 11 residues. V was pared by 8 bases and J by 3 bases, with 8 bases between. Germline CDR1 MNHEY, CDR2 SVGEGT. The CDR3 is CASGIGYEQYF. CDR3 DNA: TGTGCCAGCGGGATTGGCTACGAGCAGTACTTC.

In its sample, this clonotype was seen many times. This rearrangement joins TRBV6-5 to TRBJ2-7; D may be TRBD1 (6 bases). This CDR3 is 12 amino acids long. Per the germline V gene, CDR1 is MNHEY and CDR2 is SVGAGI. Trimming stripped 5 bases from V and 3 bases from J, with 8 bases between. This CDR3 reads CASSVQGYEQYF. The CDR3 DNA reads as TGTGCCAGCAGTGTACAGGGCTACGAGCAGTACTTC.

This clonotype occurred a few times. A much larger clone sits a single nucleotide away, making a read error possible. This chain connects TRBV29-1 to TRBJ1-1; D might be TRBD1 (6 bases). The germline V gene has CDR1 SQVTM and CDR2 ANQGSEA. The CDR3 is 13 residues long. The CDR3 loop reads CIVLTGTNTEAFF. CDR3 in DNA: TGCATCGTTCTCACAGGGACGAACACTGAAGCTTTCTTT.

Remarks on this clonotype: A read error may explain this, as a much larger clone is one base away. V gene TRBV4-1 combines with J gene TRBJ2-6; D call uncertain. Germline CDR1 reads MGHRA; CDR2 reads YSYEKL. The V end was cut by 4 bases, the J end by 0 bases, with 7 bases between. The CDR3 is 15 residues long. The CDR3: CASSRAYSGANVLTF. DNA of the CDR3: TGCGCCAGCAGCCGAGCTTACTCTGGGGCCAACGTCCTGACTTTC.

Regarding this clonotype: Germline and junction disagree at one end, which may indicate a read error. The rearrangement joins TRBV11-2 to TRBJ2-2; no clear D. Germline CDR1 reads SGHAT; CDR2 reads FQNNGV. CDR3 length: 15 residues. The CDR3 loop reads CASSIVPVSTEELFF. DNA for the CDR3: TGTGCCAGCAGCATAGTCCCAGTGAGCACCGAGGAGTTGTTTTTT.

The chain links TRBV4-3 to TRBJ2-1; unclear D gene. This CDR3 is 13 amino acids long. Germline CDR1 reads LGHNA; CDR2 reads YSLEER. V was clipped by 8 bases and J by 6 bases, with 14 bases between them. The CDR3 reads CASHTELVNEQFF. CDR3 DNA sequence: TGCGCCAGCCACACAGAGTTGGTCAATGAGCAGTTCTTC.